The next 20 T cell receptor beta chains were all read from a single sample in a study of CD8 T cells in Susac syndrome. RNA in amounts of roughly 0.5 to 1 ug was reverse transcribed with random hexamers. TCRdb itself ran the immunoSEQ multiplex PCR reads through MiXCR, one entry per CDR3 protein. The sample lists some 110,000 distinct CDR3 sequences; 80% to 95% were seen once. The specimen was CD8+ T cells from PBMCs. The receptors shown here come from a human donor with multiple sclerosis.

This rearrangement joins TRBV29-1 to TRBJ1-1; 10 bases line up with TRBD1. The germline V gene encodes CDR1 SQVTM and CDR2 ANQGSEA. V lost 7 bases, J lost 4 bases, and 6 bases stayed unmatched. CDR3 length equals 13 residues. The CDR3 nucleotides read TGCAGCGCGACAGGGGGCATGTTCACTGAAGCTTTCTTT. Protein: CSATGGMFTEAFF.

V gene TRBV4-1 combines with J gene TRBJ1-2; no reliable D call. CDR1 and CDR2 from the germline V gene are MGHRA and YSYEKL. The ends were cut back, 0 bases at V and 13 bases at J, with 12 bases in the middle. This CDR3 region has 12 residues. DNA for the CDR3: TGCGCCAGCAGCCAAGATGGCGCAGGAGTCACCTTC. Amino acids: CASSQDGAGVTF.

V is TRBV5-1 and J is TRBJ2-1; 9 bases map to TRBD2. The germline V gene has CDR1 SGHRS and CDR2 YFSETQ. With 3 bases clipped from V and 4 bases from J, the junction kept 8 bases outside the gene matches. This CDR3 is 16 amino acids long. CDR3 sequence (DNA): TGCGCCAGCAGCTGGCGGGGGGGGAGGGAATACAATGAGCAGTTCTTC. This sequence encodes CASSWRGGREYNEQFF.

The genes are TRBV7-2 and TRBJ2-1; possible D gene TRBD2, 5 bases. Germline loops: CDR1 SGHTA, CDR2 FQGNSA. V dropped 5 bases and J dropped 4 bases, with 12 bases sitting between them. The CDR3 is 14 residues long. CDR3 in amino acids: CASSLEVRYNEQFF. DNA for the CDR3: TGTGCCAGCAGCCTGGAGGTACGGTACAATGAGCAGTTCTTC.

The chain employs TRBV12-5 and TRBJ1-1; 7 positions match TRBD1. J gave up 6 bases and V 7 bases, and 5 bases lay outside the gene matches. The length of the CDR3 is 12 residues. CDR1 LGHNT and CDR2 FRNRAP come from the germline V gene. As DNA, the CDR3 is TGTGCTAGTGTCGAGGGGGCCGCTGAAGCTTTCTTT. Its protein product is CASVEGAAEAFF. Using reference TRBV12-5 and TRBJ1-1 for the parts outside the CDR3, the full variable domain is DARVTQTPRHKVTEMGQEVTMRCQPILGHNTVFWYRQTMMQGLELLAYFRNRAPLDDSGMPKDRFSAEMPDATLATLKIQPSEPRDSAVYFCASVEGAAEAFFGQGTRLTVV.

CDR3 sequence (DNA): TGTGCCAGCAGCCAATGGACAACACCGGGGGAGCTGTTTTTT. This gives the protein CASSQWTTPGELFF. The chain carries TRBV9 and TRBJ2-2, with D possibly being TRBD1 (5 bases). Germline V gene data show CDR1 as SGDLS and CDR2 as YYNGEE. V shed 4 bases and J shed 8 bases, with 15 bases lying between them. The CDR3 runs to 14 residues.

The chain employs TRBV27 and TRBJ1-5, with 10 bases fitting TRBD1. CDR3 length: 16 residues. V gave up 3 bases and J gave up 7 bases; unmatched junction bases: 9. CDR1 and CDR2 (germline): MNHEY, SMNVEV (reference sequence). The CDR3 DNA reads TGTGCCAGCAGTTTGGTGACAGGGGGCTCGAGGCAGCCCCAGCATTTT. This encodes CASSLVTGGSRQPQHF.

The chain uses TRBV18 and TRBJ2-7; D is uncertain. V lost 2 bases and J lost 1, with 15 bases in between. This CDR3 has 16 residues. CDR1 and CDR2 (germline): KGHSH, LQKENI. Here the CDR3 DNA reads TGTGCCAGCTCACCAAGGGTACGCGGCAGGTCCTACGAGCAGTACTTC. Translating gives CASSPRVRGRSYEQYF.

The gene calls are TRBV12-3 or TRBV12-4 and TRBJ2-5; tentatively, D is TRBD2 (7 bases). The CDR3 has 16 amino acids. Trimming took off 0 bases at V and 3 bases at J, with 14 bases between the two ends. The CDR3 DNA reads as TGTGCCAGCAGTTTAGCGCGGCGGGGGCCTAAAGAGACCCAGTACTTC. As protein: CASSLARRGPKETQYF.

The rearrangement uses TRBV30 and TRBJ2-5; possibly TRBD1 for D (6 bases). The germline V and J ends were trimmed by 0 bases and 2 bases, with 10 bases remaining between them. The CDR3 runs 14 residues. CDR1 GTSNPN and CDR2 SVGIG come from the germline V gene (reference sequence). The chain's CDR3 is CAWSVGAGQETQYF. The CDR3 region has the DNA TGTGCCTGGAGTGTGGGGGCAGGTCAAGAGACCCAGTACTTC.

This chain uses TRBV27 with TRBJ2-1; D possibly matches TRBD1 or TRBD2 (5 bases each). Germline V gene lookup returns CDR1 MNHEY and CDR2 SMNVEV (reference sequence). The CDR3 sequence is 14 residues long. V dropped 2 bases and J dropped 5 bases, with 10 bases sitting between them. The CDR3 region is CASSLMGENNEQFF. As DNA, the CDR3 is TGTGCCAGCAGTTTAATGGGGGAAAACAATGAGCAGTTCTTC.

This sequence joins TRBV7-9 and TRBJ2-5, with a possible D match to TRBD1 (5 bases). The CDR3 runs to 15 residues. V shed 2 bases and J shed 1 base, with 11 bases lying between them. Germline CDR1 is SEHNR and CDR2 is FQNEAQ (reference sequence). The CDR3 sequence: CASSLKQGSQETQYF. The CDR3 DNA follows: TGTGCCAGCAGCTTAAAGCAGGGATCCCAAGAGACCCAGTACTTC.

In this sample, this clonotype turned up once. The rearrangement uses TRBV5-1 and TRBJ2-7, with D perhaps TRBD2 (6 bases). Between the trimmed V and J ends, which lost 0 bases and 0 bases, there was a span of 22 bases. Germline CDR1 reads SGHRS; CDR2 reads YFSETQ. The CDR3 extends over 19 amino acids. In nucleotides, the CDR3 is TGCGCCAGCAGCTTGGGAATTGAAGATGGAGGGGCCCACTCCTACGAGCAGTACTTC. Protein product: CASSLGIEDGGAHSYEQYF.

This chain's CDR3 is CASSYSPKEGWEKLFF. In DNA form, the CDR3 reads TGTGCCAGCAGTTACTCGCCGAAGGAGGGGTGGGAAAAACTGTTTTTT. The V and J genes are TRBV6-6 and TRBJ1-4; perhaps TRBD1 as D (5 bases). The CDR3 sequence is 16 residues long. The germline V gene has CDR1 MNHNY and CDR2 SVGAGI (reference sequence). Trimming left V 0 bases short and J 8 bases short, with 16 bases between.

The J gene is TRBJ1-5, the V gene TRBV6-4; 8 nucleotides line up with TRBD1. Germline assignment: CDR1 MRHNA and CDR2 SNTAGT. The CDR3 contains 15 residues. Trimming cost V 1 base and J 15 bases; bases outside gene matches: 14. The CDR3 DNA reads as TGTGCCAGCAGTGACTTCTCCCTGGACAGGGCGACACGGCATTTT. Its translation is CASSDFSLDRATRHF.

This chain connects TRBV25-1 to TRBJ1-4; unclear D gene. Germline V gene sequence: CDR1 MGHDK, CDR2 SYGVNS. This CDR3 is built from 15 residues. Trimming took 1 base from V and 2 from J, leaving 8 bases between them. Here the CDR3 DNA reads TGTGCCAGCAGTGAATCTCGGGCTACTAATGAAAAACTGTTTTTT. Translation: CASSESRATNEKLFF. Supplemented by reference TRBV25-1 and TRBJ1-4, the full variable domain reads EADIYQTPRYLVIGTGKKITLECSQTMGHDKMYWYQQDPGMELHLIHYSYGVNSTEKGDLSSESTVSRIRTEHFPLTLESARPSHTSQYLCASSESRATNEKLFFGSGTQLSVL.

The V gene is TRBV6-1, the J gene TRBJ2-5; TRBD2 agrees at 12 bases. The V segment lost 2 bases and the J segment 1 base; nucleotides outside the gene matches: 2. The germline gives CDR1 MNHNS, CDR2 SASEGT. This CDR3 comprises 16 residues. In DNA, the CDR3 is TGTGCCAGCAGTGAACTAGCGGGGGGGGTCCAAGAGACCCAGTACTTC. It is translated as CASSELAGGVQETQYF.

The sample holds one count of this clonotype. This chain joins TRBV12-5 and TRBJ1-1; perhaps TRBD1 as D (5 bases). CDR1 and CDR2 (germline): LGHNT, FRNRAP. V dropped 1 base and J dropped 2 bases, with 20 bases sitting between them. The CDR3 loop spans 18 amino acids. The CDR3 DNA follows: TGTGCTAGTGGTTTGGGGCCCTATGGGGGTTCCTCAAACACTGAAGCTTTCTTT. Translation gives CASGLGPYGGSSNTEAFF.

The chain has TRBV12-3 or TRBV12-4 and TRBJ1-5; D remains ambiguous. Trimming left V 7 bases short and J 4 bases short, with 11 bases between. CDR3 length: 13 amino acids. The CDR3: CASTWGRNQPQHF. The CDR3 coding sequence is TGTGCCAGCACTTGGGGTAGAAATCAGCCCCAGCATTTT.

This chain links TRBV12-3 or TRBV12-4 with TRBJ1-5, with D maybe TRBD1 (5 bases). CDR3 length: 15 residues. V lost 5 bases and J 1 base, leaving 12 bases between the germline ends. CDR3 residues: CASSPQGGSNQPQHF. In DNA, the CDR3 is TGTGCCAGCAGTCCTCAGGGAGGAAGCAATCAGCCCCAGCATTTT.